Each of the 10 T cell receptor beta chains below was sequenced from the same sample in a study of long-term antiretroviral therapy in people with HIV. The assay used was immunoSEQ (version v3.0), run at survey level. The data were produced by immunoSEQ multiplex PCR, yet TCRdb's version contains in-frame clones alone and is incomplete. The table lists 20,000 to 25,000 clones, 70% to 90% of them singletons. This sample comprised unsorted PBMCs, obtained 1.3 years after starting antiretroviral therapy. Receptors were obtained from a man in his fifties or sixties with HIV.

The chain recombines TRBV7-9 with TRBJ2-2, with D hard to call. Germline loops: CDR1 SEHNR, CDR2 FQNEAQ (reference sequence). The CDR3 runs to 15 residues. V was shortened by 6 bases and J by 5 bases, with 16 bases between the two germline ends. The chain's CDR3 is CASSLSHLGTGELFF. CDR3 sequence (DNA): TGTGCCAGCAGTTTATCCCATCTAGGGACCGGGGAGCTGTTTTTT.

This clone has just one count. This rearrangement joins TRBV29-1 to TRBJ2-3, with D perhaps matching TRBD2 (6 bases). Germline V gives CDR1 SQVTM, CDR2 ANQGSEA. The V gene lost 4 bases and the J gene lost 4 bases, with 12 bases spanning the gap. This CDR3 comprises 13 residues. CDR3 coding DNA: TGCAGCGTTGCAGGGACTCCAGCAGATACGCAGTATTTT. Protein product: CSVAGTPADTQYF.

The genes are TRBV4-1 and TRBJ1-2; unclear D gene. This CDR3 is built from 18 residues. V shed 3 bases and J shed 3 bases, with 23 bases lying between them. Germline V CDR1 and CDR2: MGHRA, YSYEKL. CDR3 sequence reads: CASSHYFQSSGDDYGYTF. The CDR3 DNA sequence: TGCGCCAGCAGCCATTACTTTCAATCCTCCGGGGATGACTATGGCTACACCTTC.

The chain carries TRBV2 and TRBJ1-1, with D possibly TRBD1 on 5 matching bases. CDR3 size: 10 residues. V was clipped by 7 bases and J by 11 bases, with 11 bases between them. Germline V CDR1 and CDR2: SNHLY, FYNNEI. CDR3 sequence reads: CASIERDAFF. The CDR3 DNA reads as TGTGCCAGCATTGAGAGGGACGCTTTCTTT.

For the CDR3, the DNA is TGTGCTAGTGAGGGGCCAAGCTCCTACGAGCAGTACTTC. The encoded protein is CASEGPSSYEQYF. This chain uses TRBV12-5 with TRBJ2-7; a possible D gene is TRBD1 (5 bases). The CDR3 totals 13 residues. In germline, CDR1 is LGHNT, CDR2 FRNRAP. The germline V and J ends were trimmed by 7 bases and 0 bases, with 10 bases remaining between them.

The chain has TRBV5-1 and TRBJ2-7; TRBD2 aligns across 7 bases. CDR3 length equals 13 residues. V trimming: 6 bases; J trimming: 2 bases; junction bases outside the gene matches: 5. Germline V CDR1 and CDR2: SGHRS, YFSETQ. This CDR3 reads CASKASGTYEQYF. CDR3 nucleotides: TGCGCCAGCAAGGCTAGCGGCACCTACGAGCAGTACTTC.

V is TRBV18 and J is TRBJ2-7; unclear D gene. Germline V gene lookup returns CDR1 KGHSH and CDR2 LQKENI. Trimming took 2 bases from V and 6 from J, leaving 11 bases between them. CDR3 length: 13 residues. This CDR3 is CASSPAQAAEQYF. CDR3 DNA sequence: TGTGCCAGCTCACCAGCCCAGGCGGCCGAGCAGTACTTC.

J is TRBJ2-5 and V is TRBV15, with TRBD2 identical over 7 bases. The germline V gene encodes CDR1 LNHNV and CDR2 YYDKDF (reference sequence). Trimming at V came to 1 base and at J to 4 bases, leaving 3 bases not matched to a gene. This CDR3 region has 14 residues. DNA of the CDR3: TGTGCCACCAGCAGAGTTACGGGGGGAGAGACCCAGTACTTC. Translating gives CATSRVTGGETQYF.

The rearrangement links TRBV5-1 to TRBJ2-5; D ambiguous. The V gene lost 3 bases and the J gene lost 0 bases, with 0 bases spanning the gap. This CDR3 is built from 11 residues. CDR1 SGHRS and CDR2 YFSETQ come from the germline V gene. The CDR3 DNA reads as TGCGCCAGCAGCTACCAAGAGACCCAGTACTTC. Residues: CASSYQETQYF. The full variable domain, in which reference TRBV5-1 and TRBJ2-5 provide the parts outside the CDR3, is KAGVTQTPRYLIKTRGQQVTLSCSPISGHRSVSWYQQTPGQGLQFLFEYFSETQRNKGNFPGRFSGRQFSNSRSEMNVSTLELGDSALYLCASSYQETQYFGPGTRLLVL.

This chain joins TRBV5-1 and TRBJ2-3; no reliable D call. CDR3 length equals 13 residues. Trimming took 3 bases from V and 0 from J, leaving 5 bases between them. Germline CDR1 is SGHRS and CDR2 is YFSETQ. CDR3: CASSSSSTDTQYF. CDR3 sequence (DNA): TGCGCCAGCAGCTCCTCTAGCACAGATACGCAGTATTTT.